The TCR beta chain under discussion was sequenced for a study of T cell repertoires in cytomegalovirus infection (dated by TCRdb to the late 2010s). In terms of the full investigation: Donor HLA type was relevant to the analysis, because carriage of CMV infection together with the matching HLA type was indicated by public TCR beta signatures.

The data were produced on an Illumina HiSeq 1500. Clones were called with MiXCR by TCRdb after fastp trimmed the public reads at Q25, and only in-frame beta chains were retained. Rows merge per CDR3 protein into single entries with the most common DNA and genes. This sample has approximately 490,000 distinct CDR3 sequences in its table, and roughly 12% of those were observed once. More than 8.5% of the sample rests with the top ten. Measured from the cysteine to the phenylalanine, the CDR3 is 15 residues long. Of the read, only the CDR3 DNA is kept; its 45 bases are in frame from base 1. Unmatched junction bases come to 6, with V trimmed by 0 bases and J by 4 bases. Based on the germline V gene, the CDR1 and CDR2 sequences are SGDLS and YYNGEE. About this clonotype itself: Its antigen has not been determined. Nothing much larger sits one base from this clone, and base qualities are not available.

The study at large found these results: In both this cohort and an independent approximately 350-donor cohort, the cumulative frequency of public TCR beta family members distinguished carriers of CMV infection plus the relevant HLA type. The ex vivo response was dominated by HLA-C-restricted CMV-specific TCR beta clonotypes, which also provided the single most frequent clonotype in two of eight donors.

This sequence was found in a human donor in good health (CMV status not recorded). Some clones in this sample may be carry-over from other donors' samples. This chain joins TRBV9 to TRBJ2-7, with 8 central nucleotides matching TRBD2. What was sequenced was PBMCs. The CDR3 reads CASSVDSGSTYEQYF. The DNA sequence is as follows: TGTGCCAGCAGCGTAGACAGCGGGAGCACGTACGAGCAGTACTTC.